This is a list of T cell receptor beta chains from one sample in a study of blood T cell repertoires in COVID-19. Only in-frame clones appear in the TCRdb table, and some are missing; sequencing was by immunoSEQ multiplex PCR. Here the sample spans hundreds of thousands of clones, around 80% being singletons. Material: peripheral blood. The receptors were gathered from a woman aged 40 to 50 with active or convalescent COVID-19. CDR3s include the opening cysteine and the closing phenylalanine or tryptophan. D genes are given only for firm matches. The size of a clone is reported for some rows only, either as once, few or many, or as a class for expanded clones.

once,TRBJ1-3,-,15,TRBV28,TGTGCCAGCAGTTTGAGGCCGAGCTCTGGAAACACCATATATTTT,CASSLRPSSGNTIYF
-,TRBJ2-2,TRBD1,15,TRBV29-1,TGCAGCGTTGGACAGGGGGCGCTGGGCACCGGGGAGCTGTTTTTT,CSVGQGALGTGELFF
-,TRBJ1-1,TRBD1,12,TRBV5-6,TGTGCCAGCAGCCATCGGACAGGTGAAGCTTTCTTT,CASSHRTGEAFF
-,TRBJ1-5,TRBD1,18,TRBV5-3,TGTGCCAGAAGCTCCCCGGCGGACAGGGAGAGCGGCAATCAGCCCCAGCATTTT,CARSSPADRESGNQPQHF
-,TRBJ2-1,-,14,TRBV15,TGTGCCACCAGCGGAGGACTCTCCTACAATGAGCAGTTCTTC,CATSGGLSYNEQFF
few,TRBJ1-1,-,16,TRBV30,TGTGCCTGGAGTTACCCCGTTTACAGGTTTGACACTGAAGCTTTCTTT,CAWSYPVYRFDTEAFF
-,TRBJ1-1,-,15,TRBV6-5,TGTGCCAGCAATCTGATTTTAGGGGCGCGGACTGAAGCTTTCTTT,CASNLILGARTEAFF
-,TRBJ1-2,-,13,TRBV3-1/TRBV3-2,TGTGCCAGCAGCATACAGGCTTTCTATGGCTACACCTTC,CASSIQAFYGYTF
-,TRBJ2-7,-,16,TRBV4-1,TGCGCCAGCAGCCACTTCCCACGGGGGAGCTCCTACGAGCAGTACTTC,CASSHFPRGSSYEQYF
-,TRBJ1-1,-,11,TRBV6-6,TGTGCCAGCAGTTACGCCGGACAACTTACCTTT,CASSYAGQLTF
-,TRBJ2-5,TRBD1,17,TRBV10-3,TGTGCCATCAGTGAGTCGAACGCAGGGGGCTTCAGAGAGACCCAGTACTTC,CAISESNAGGFRETQYF
-,TRBJ2-5,TRBD2,14,TRBV28,TGTGCCAGCAGTCTCGCGGGGGGGGTTAAGACCCAGTACTTC,CASSLAGGVKTQYF
-,TRBJ2-1,TRBD2,15,TRBV29-1,TGCAGCGTTGAACCATTCCTATCAGGGAGGGGTGAGCAGTTCTTC,CSVEPFLSGRGEQFF
-,TRBJ1-5,-,13,TRBV6-5,TGTGCCATCCGGAAAGAGGGTTCCCAGCCCCAGCATTTT,CAIRKEGSQPQHF
-,TRBJ1-5,-,14,TRBV19,TGTGCCAGTAGTCATATCTATAGCAATCAGCCCCAGCATTTT,CASSHIYSNQPQHF